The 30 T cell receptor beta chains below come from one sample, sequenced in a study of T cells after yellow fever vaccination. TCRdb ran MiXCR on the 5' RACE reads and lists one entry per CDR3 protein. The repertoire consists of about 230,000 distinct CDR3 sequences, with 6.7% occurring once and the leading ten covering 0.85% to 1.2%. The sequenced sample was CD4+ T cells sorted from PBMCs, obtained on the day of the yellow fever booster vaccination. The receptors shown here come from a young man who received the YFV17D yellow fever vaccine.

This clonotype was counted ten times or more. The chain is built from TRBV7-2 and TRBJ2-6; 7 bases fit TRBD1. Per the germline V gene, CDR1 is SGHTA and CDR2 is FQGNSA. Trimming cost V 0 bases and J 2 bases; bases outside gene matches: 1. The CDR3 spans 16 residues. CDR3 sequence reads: CASSLAGGAGANVLTF. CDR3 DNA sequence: TGTGCCAGCAGCTTAGCAGGGGGCGCTGGGGCCAACGTCCTGACTTTC.

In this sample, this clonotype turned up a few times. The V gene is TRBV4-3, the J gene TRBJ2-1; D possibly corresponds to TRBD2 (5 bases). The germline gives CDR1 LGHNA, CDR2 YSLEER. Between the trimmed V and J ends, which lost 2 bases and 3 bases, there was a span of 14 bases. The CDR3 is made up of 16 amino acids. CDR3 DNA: TGCGCCAGCAGCCAACACCCCGGGGAACGCTACAATGAGCAGTTCTTC. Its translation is CASSQHPGERYNEQFF.

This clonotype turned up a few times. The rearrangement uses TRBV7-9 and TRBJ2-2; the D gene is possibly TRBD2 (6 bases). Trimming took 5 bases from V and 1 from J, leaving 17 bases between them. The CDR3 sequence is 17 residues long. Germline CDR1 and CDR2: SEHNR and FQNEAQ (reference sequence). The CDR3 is CASSIFAGSGNTGELFF. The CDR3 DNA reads TGTGCCAGCAGCATTTTCGCGGGATCGGGGAACACCGGGGAGCTGTTTTTT. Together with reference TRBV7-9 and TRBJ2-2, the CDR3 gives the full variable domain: DTGVSQNPRHKITKRGQNVTFRCDPISEHNRLYWYRQTLGQGPEFLTYFQNEAQLEKSRLLSDRFSAERPKGSFSTLEIQRTEQGDSAMYLCASSIFAGSGNTGELFFGEGSRLTVL.

The DNA of the CDR3 is TGTGCCAGCAGTGTAATCGGGGCCGGGGAGCTGTTTTTT. It encodes CASSVIGAGELFF. V and J are TRBV2 and TRBJ2-2, with D perhaps TRBD2 (5 bases). V lost 4 bases and J lost 6, with 9 bases in between. This CDR3 is 13 amino acids long. CDR1 and CDR2 (germline): SNHLY, FYNNEI.

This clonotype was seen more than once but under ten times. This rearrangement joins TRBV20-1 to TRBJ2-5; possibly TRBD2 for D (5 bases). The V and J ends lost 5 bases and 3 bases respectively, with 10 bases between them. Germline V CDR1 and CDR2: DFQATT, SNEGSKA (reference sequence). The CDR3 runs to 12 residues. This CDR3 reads CSAGGLEETQYF. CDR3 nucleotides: TGCAGTGCTGGAGGTTTAGAAGAGACCCAGTACTTC.

CDR3 DNA sequence: TGTACCATCTGCTCCGGGGCAGTGGGGGGCTCCTACAATGAGCAGTTCTTC. It specifies CTICSGAVGGSYNEQFF. The chain recombines TRBV12-3 or TRBV12-4 with TRBJ2-1, with D tentatively TRBD2 (6 bases). The CDR3 has 17 amino acids.

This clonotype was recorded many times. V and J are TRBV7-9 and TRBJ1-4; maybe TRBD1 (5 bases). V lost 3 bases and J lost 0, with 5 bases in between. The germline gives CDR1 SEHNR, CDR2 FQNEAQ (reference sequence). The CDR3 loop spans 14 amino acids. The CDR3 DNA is TGTGCCAGCAGCTTGACAGCAACTAATGAAAAACTGTTTTTT. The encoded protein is CASSLTATNEKLFF.

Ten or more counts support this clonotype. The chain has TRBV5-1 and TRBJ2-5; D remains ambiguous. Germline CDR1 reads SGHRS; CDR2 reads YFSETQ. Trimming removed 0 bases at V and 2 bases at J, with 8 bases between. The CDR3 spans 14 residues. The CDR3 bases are TGCGCCAGCAGCTTGGAAGGAGTTCAAGAGACCCAGTACTTC. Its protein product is CASSLEGVQETQYF.

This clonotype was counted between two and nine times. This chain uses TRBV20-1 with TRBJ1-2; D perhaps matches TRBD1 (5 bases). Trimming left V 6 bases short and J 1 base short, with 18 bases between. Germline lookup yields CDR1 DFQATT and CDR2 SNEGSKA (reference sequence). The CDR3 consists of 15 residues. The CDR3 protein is CSASVGGTFNYGYTF. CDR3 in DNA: TGCAGTGCGAGTGTGGGGGGGACCTTTAACTATGGCTACACCTTC.

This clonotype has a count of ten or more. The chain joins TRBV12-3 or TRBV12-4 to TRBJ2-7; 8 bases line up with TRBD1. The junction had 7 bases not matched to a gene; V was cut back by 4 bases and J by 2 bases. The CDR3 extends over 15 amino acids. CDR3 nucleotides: TGTGCCAGCAGTTCCCCCGGGACAGGTACCTACGAGCAGTACTTC. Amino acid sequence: CASSSPGTGTYEQYF.

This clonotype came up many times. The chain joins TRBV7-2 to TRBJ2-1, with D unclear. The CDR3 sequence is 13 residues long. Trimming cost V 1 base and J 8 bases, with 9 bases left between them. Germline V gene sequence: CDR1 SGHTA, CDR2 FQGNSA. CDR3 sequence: CASSLGPMYEQFF. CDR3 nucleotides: TGTGCCAGCAGCTTAGGCCCAATGTATGAGCAGTTCTTC.

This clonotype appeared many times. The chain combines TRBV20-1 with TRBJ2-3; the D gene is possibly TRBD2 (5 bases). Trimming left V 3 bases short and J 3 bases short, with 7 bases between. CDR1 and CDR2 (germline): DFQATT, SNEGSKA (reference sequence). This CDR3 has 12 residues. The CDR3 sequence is CSASPGTDTQYF. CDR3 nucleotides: TGCAGTGCTAGCCCGGGAACAGATACGCAGTATTTT.

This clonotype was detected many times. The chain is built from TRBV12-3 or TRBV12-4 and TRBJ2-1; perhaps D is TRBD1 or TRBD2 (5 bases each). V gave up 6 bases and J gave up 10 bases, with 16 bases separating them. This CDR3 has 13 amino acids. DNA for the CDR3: TGTGCCAGCAGCCTGGGTCCGGGACGCGAGCAGTTCTTC. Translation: CASSLGPGREQFF.

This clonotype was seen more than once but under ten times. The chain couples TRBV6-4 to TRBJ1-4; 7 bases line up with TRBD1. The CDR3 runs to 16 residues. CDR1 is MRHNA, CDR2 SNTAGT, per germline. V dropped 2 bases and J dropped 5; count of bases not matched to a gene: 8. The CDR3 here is CASSDEGGARNEKLFF. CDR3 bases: TGTGCCAGCAGTGACGAAGGGGGCGCGAGGAATGAAAAACTGTTTTTT.

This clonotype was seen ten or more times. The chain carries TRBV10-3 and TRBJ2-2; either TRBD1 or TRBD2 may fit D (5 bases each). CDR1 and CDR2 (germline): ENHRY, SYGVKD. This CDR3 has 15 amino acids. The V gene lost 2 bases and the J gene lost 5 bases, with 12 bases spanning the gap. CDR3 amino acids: CAISERGPPTGELFF. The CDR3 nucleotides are TGTGCCATCAGTGAGAGGGGACCACCAACCGGGGAGCTGTTTTTT.

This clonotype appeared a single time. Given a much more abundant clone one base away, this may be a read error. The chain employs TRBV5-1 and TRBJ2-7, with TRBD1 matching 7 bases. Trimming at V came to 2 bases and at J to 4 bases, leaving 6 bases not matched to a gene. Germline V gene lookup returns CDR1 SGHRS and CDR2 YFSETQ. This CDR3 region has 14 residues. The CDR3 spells CASSFEGQLYEQYF. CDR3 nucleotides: TGCGCCAGCAGCTTTGAGGGACAGTTGTACGAGCAGTACTTC.

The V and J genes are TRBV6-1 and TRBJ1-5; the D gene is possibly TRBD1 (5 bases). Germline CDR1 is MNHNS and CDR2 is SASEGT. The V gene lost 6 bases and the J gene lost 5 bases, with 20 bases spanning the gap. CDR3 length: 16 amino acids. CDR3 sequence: CASRSRDKGSDQPQHF. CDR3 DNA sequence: TGTGCCAGCAGGTCCCGGGATAAGGGGAGTGATCAGCCCCAGCATTTT.

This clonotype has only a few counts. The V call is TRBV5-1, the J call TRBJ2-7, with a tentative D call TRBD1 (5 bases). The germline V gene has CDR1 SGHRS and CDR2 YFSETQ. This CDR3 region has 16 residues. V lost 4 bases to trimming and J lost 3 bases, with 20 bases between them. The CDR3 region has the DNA TGCGCCAGCAGCCTGATTGGAGCAGGGTTCCTCTACGAGCAGTACTTC. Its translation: CASSLIGAGFLYEQYF.

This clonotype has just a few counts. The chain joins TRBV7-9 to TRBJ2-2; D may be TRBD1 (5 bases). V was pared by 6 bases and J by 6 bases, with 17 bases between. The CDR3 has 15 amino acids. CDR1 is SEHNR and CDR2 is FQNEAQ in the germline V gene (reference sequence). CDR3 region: CASSIGWGGAGELFF. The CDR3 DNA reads TGTGCCAGCAGTATAGGATGGGGCGGTGCCGGGGAGCTGTTTTTT.

CDR3 protein: CASSLGTSGNYQETQYF. The CDR3 coding sequence is TGTGCCAGCAGCCTCGGGACTAGCGGGAACTACCAAGAGACCCAGTACTTC. This sequence joins TRBV7-3 and TRBJ2-5; 13 positions match TRBD2. The germline gives CDR1 SGHTA, CDR2 FQGTGA. The CDR3 consists of 17 residues. The ends lost 5 bases at V and 0 bases at J; junction bases unmatched: 6.

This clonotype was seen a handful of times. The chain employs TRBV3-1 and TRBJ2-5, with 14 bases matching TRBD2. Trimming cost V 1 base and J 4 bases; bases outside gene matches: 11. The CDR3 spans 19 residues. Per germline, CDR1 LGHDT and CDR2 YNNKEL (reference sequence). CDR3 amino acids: CASSQGAGTSGSTAETQYF. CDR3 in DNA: TGTGCCAGCAGCCAAGGAGCCGGGACTAGCGGGAGCACAGCAGAGACCCAGTACTTC.

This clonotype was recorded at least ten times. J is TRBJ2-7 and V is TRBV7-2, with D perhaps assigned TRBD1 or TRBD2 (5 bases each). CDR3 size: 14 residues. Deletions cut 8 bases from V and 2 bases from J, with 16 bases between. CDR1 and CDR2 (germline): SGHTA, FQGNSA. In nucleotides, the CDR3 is TGTGCCAGCTCCCGAGGGGCCGACCCCTACGAGCAGTACTTC. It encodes CASSRGADPYEQYF.

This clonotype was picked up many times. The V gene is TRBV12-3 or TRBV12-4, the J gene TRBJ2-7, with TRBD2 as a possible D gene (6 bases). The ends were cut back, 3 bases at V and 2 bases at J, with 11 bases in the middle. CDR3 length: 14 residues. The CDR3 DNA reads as TGTGCCAGCAGTTTGGGGGGTAGTGCCTACGAGCAGTACTTC. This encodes CASSLGGSAYEQYF.

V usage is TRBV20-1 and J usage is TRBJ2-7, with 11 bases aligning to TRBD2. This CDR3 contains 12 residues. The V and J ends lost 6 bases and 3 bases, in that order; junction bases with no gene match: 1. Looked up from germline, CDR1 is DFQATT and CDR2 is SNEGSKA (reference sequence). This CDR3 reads CSATSGSYEQYF. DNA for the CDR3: TGCAGTGCCACTAGCGGGAGCTACGAGCAGTACTTC.

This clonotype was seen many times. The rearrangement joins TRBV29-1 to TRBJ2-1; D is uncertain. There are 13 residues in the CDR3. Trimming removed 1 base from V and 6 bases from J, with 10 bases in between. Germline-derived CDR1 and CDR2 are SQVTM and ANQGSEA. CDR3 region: CSVEVLFGNEQFF. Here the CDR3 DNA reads TGCAGCGTTGAAGTTTTATTTGGCAATGAGCAGTTCTTC.

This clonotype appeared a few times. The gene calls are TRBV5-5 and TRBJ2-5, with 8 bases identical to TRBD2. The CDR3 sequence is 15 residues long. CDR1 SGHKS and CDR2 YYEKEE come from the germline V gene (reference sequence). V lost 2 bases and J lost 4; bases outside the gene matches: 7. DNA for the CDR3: TGTGCCAGCAGCTTTTCCGGGAGGGCCCGAGAGACCCAGTACTTC. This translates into CASSFSGRARETQYF.

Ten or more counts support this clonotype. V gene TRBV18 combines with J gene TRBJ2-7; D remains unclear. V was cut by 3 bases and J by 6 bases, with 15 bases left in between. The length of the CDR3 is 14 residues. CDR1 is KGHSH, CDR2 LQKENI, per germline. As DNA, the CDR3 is TGTGCCAGCTCACCTCCGGGCCTCCCGGCCGAGCAGTACTTC. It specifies CASSPPGLPAEQYF. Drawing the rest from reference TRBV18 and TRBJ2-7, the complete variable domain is NAGVMQNPRHLVRRRGQEARLRCSPMKGHSHVYWYRQLPEEGLKFMVYLQKENIIDESGMPKERFSAEFPKEGPSILRIQQVVRGDSAAYFCASSPPGLPAEQYFGPGTRLTVT.

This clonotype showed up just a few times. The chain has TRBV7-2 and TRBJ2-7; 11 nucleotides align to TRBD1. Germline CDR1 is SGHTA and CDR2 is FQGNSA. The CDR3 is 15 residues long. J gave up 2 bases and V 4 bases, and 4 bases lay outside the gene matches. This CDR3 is CASSWGQGVTYEQYF. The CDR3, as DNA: TGTGCCAGCAGCTGGGGACAGGGGGTTACCTACGAGCAGTACTTC.

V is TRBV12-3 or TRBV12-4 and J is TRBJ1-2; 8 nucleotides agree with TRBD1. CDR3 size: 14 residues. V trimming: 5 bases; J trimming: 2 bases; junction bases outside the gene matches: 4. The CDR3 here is CASSGDRGNYGYTF. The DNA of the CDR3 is TGTGCCAGCAGTGGTGACAGGGGCAACTATGGCTACACCTTC.

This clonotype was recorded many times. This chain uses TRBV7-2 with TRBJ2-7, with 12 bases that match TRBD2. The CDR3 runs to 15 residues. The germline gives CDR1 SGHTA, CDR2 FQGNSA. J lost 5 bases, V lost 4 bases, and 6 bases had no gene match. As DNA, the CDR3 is TGTGCCAGCAGCTCGACTAGCGGGAGAAGAAACGAGCAGTACTTC. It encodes CASSSTSGRRNEQYF.